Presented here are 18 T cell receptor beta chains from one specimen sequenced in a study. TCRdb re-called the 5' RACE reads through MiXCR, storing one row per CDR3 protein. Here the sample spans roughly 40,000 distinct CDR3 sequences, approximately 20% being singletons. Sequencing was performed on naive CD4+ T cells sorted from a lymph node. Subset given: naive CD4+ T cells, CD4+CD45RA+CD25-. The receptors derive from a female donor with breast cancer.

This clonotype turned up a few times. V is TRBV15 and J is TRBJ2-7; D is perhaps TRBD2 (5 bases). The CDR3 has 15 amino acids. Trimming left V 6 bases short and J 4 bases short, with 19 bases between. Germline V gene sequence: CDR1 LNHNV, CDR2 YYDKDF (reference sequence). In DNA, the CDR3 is TGTGCCACCAGTTCAGAACCGGGAATTTCTTACGAGCAGTACTTC. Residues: CATSSEPGISYEQYF.

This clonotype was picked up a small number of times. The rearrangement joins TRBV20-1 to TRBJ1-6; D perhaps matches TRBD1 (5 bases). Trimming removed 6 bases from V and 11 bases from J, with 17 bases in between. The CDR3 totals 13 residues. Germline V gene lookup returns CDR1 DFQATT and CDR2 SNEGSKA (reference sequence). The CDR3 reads CSAEGQVDPPLHF. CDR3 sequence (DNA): TGCAGTGCCGAGGGGCAAGTAGATCCACCCCTCCACTTT.

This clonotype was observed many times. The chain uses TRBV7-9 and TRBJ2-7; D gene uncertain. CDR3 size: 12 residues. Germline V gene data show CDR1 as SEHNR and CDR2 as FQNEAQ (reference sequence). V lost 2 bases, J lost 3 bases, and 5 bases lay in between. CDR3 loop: CASSLNGYEQYF. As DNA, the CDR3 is TGTGCCAGCAGCTTAAATGGCTACGAGCAGTACTTC.

CDR3 loop: CASSPPTGYEETQYF. Written as DNA, the CDR3 is TGTGCCAGCAGCCCACCGACGGGTTATGAGGAGACCCAGTACTTC. The chain is built from TRBV7-2 and TRBJ2-5, with D unresolved. V gave up 5 bases and J gave up 5 bases, with 18 bases separating them. The V gene's germline CDR1 is SGHTA and CDR2 FQGNSA. This CDR3 comprises 15 residues.

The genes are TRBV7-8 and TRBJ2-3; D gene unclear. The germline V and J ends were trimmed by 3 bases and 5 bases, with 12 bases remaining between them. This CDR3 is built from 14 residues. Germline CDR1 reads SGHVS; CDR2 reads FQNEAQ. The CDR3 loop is CASSFGRSRDTQYF. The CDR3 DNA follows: TGTGCCAGCAGCTTTGGTAGATCGAGAGATACGCAGTATTTT.

CDR3 loop: CASSLGPSGNTEAFF. The CDR3, as DNA: TGTGCCAGCAGCTTGGGGCCTTCGGGGAACACTGAAGCTTTCTTT. The rearrangement uses TRBV5-5 and TRBJ1-1; D uncertain. This CDR3 region has 15 residues. The germline gives CDR1 SGHKS, CDR2 YYEKEE (reference sequence). V was clipped by 0 bases and J by 1 base, with 10 bases between them.

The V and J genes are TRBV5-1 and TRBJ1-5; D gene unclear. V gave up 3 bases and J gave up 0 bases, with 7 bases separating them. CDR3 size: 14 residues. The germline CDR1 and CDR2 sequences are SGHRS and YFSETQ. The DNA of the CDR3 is TGCGCCAGCAGCTATGGGGATAGCAATCAGCCCCAGCATTTT. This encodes CASSYGDSNQPQHF.

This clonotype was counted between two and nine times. DNA for the CDR3: TGTGCCAGTAGTATTGCGGACTCCCCTACCTACGAGCAGTACTTC. Translated, it gives CASSIADSPTYEQYF. This sequence joins TRBV19 and TRBJ2-7; a weak D match, TRBD2 (5 bases). Between the trimmed V and J ends, which lost 3 bases and 2 bases, there was a span of 14 bases. The CDR3 length is 15 residues. CDR1 is LNHDA, CDR2 SQIVND, per germline (reference sequence).

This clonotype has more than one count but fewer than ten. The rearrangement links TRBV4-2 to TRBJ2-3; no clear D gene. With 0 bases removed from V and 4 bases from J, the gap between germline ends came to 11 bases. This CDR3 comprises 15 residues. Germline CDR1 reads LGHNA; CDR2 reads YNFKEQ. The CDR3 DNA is TGTGCCAGCAGCCAAGACCAAGGAGCCCCAGATACGCAGTATTTT. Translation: CASSQDQGAPDTQYF.

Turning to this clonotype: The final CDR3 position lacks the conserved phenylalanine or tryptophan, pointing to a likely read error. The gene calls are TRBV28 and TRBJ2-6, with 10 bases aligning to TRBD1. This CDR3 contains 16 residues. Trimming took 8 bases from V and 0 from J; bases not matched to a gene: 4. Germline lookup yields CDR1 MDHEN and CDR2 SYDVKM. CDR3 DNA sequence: TGTGCCAGCGGCGGGACAGGGGTCTCTGGGGCCAACGTCCTGACTGTC. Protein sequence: CASGGTGVSGANVLTV.

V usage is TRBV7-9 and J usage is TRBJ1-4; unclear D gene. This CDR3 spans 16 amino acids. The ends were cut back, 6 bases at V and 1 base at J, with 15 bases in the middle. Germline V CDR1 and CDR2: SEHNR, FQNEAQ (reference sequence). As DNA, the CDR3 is TGTGCCAGCAGTAGCAAAAGCCGTCAAACTAATGAAAAACTGTTTTTT. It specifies CASSSKSRQTNEKLFF.

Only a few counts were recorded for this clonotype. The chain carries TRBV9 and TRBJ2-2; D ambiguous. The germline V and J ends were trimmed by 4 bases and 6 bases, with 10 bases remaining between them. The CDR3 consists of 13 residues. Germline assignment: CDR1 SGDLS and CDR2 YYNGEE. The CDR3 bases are TGTGCCAGCAGCTCTAGTTTGGCCGGGGAGCTGTTTTTT. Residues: CASSSSLAGELFF.

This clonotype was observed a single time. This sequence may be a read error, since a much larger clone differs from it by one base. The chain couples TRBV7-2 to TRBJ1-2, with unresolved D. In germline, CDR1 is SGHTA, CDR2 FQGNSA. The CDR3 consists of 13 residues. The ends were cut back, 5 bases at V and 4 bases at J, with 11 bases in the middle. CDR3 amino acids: CASSIYSLYGYTF. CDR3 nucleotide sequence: TGTGCCAGCAGCATATACAGTCTCTATGGCTACACCTTC. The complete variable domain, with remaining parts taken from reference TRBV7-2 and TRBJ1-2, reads GAGVSQSPSNKVTEKGKDVELRCDPISGHTALYWYRQSLGQGLEFLIYFQGNSAPDKSGLPSDRFSAERTGGSVSTLTIQRTQQEDSAVYLCASSIYSLYGYTFGSGTRLTVV.

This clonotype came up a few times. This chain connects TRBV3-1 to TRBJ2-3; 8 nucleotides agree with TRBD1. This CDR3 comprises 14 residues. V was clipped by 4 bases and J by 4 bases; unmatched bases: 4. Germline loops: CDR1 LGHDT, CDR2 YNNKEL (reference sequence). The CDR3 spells CASSRQGAADTQYF. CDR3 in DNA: TGTGCCAGCAGCCGTCAGGGGGCCGCAGATACGCAGTATTTT.

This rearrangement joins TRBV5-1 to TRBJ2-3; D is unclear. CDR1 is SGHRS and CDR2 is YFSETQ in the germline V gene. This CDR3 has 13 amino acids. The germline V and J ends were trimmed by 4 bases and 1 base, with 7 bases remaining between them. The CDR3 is CASSPDRTDTQYF. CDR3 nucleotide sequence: TGCGCCAGCAGCCCGGACCGCACAGATACGCAGTATTTT.

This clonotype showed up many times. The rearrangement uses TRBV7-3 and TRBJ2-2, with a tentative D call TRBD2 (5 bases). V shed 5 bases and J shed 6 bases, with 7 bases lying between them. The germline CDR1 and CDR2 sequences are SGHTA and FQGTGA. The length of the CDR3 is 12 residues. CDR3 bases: TGTGCCAGCAGCCCGGGATCCGGGGAGCTGTTTTTT. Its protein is CASSPGSGELFF.

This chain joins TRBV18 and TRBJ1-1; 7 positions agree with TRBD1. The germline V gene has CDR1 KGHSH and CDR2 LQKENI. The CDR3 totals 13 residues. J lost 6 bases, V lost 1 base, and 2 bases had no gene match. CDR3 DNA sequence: TGTGCCAGCTCACCACTTACAGGGGCTGAAGCTTTCTTT. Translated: CASSPLTGAEAFF.

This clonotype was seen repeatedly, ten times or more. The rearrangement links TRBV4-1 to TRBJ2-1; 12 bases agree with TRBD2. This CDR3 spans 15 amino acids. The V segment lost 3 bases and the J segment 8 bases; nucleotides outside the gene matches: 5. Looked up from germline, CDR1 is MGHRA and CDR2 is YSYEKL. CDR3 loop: CASSQTSGSFYEQFF. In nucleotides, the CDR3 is TGCGCCAGCAGCCAGACTAGCGGGAGTTTCTATGAGCAGTTCTTC.